Below, 22 T cell receptor beta chains from the same sample are listed, as sequenced in a study of beta chain features in type 1 diabetes. Expressed TCRB transcripts were sequenced after all isolated RNA was converted to cDNA. TCRdb's table, derived via immunoSEQ multiplex PCR, lists solely in-frame clones and lacks some. The table shows some 500,000 clones, with about an eighth occurring only once. The material sequenced was naive CD4+ T cells from blood. The receptors come from a woman between 18 and 29 years old in good health.

A note on this clone: The same CDR3 also results from other DNA sequences found in this sample. The V gene is TRBV9, the J gene TRBJ2-2; D is uncertain. Trimming took off 2 bases at V and 1 base at J, with 0 bases between the two ends. The CDR3 has 12 residues. Germline V lookup: CDR1 SGDLS, CDR2 YYNGEE. The CDR3 loop reads CASSVNTGELFF. CDR3 coding DNA: TGTGCCAGCAGCGTGAACACCGGGGAGCTGTTTTTT.

The genes are TRBV15 and TRBJ2-1, with 11 bases aligning to TRBD2. The CDR3 runs 20 residues. CDR1 LNHNV and CDR2 YYDKDF come from the germline V gene (reference sequence). J was trimmed by 2 bases and V by 3 bases; bases with no gene match: 15. CDR3 region: CATSRPGILAGALPYNEQFF. CDR3 DNA: TGTGCCACCAGCAGGCCAGGGATACTAGCGGGAGCCCTCCCCTACAATGAGCAGTTCTTC. Full variable domain (outside the CDR3, taken from reference TRBV15 and TRBJ2-1): DAMVIQNPRYQVTQFGKPVTLSCSQTLNHNVMYWYQQKSSQAPKLLFHYYDKDFNNEADTPDNFQSRRPNTSFCFLDIRSPGLGDTAMYLCATSRPGILAGALPYNEQFFGPGTRLTVL.

A few counts support this clone. The chain employs TRBV5-6 and TRBJ2-7, with D hard to call. With 1 base removed from V and 1 base from J, the gap between germline ends came to 12 bases. CDR1 SGHDT and CDR2 YYEEEE come from the germline V gene. This CDR3 has 15 amino acids. CDR3 protein: CASSLFGKASYEQYV. CDR3 in DNA: TGTGCCAGCAGCTTGTTTGGGAAAGCATCCTACGAGCAGTACGTC.

The chain has TRBV4-3 and TRBJ1-6; D possibly corresponds to TRBD1 (5 bases). CDR1 LGHNA and CDR2 YSLEER come from the germline V gene. The CDR3 is 15 residues long. Deletions cut 0 bases from V and 10 bases from J, with 13 bases between. This CDR3 reads CASSQDSAGLSPLHF. The CDR3 DNA follows: TGCGCCAGCAGCCAAGATTCGGCAGGGCTGTCACCCCTCCACTTT.

This clone has a handful of counts. The rearrangement uses TRBV10-3 and TRBJ2-5, with 7 bases identical to TRBD1. Germline lookup yields CDR1 ENHRY and CDR2 SYGVKD. V shed 6 bases and J 3 bases; nucleotides not matched to a gene: 10. The CDR3 runs 15 residues. CDR3 amino acids: CAISSPGQTKETQYF. The CDR3 DNA is TGTGCCATCAGCTCACCGGGACAGACAAAAGAGACCCAGTACTTC.

This clone was recorded a few times. V gene TRBV7-3 combines with J gene TRBJ2-3, with D unresolved. The V and J ends lost 2 bases and 0 bases respectively, with 9 bases between them. CDR1 is SGHTA and CDR2 is FQGTGA in the germline V gene. This CDR3 comprises 15 residues. CDR3 sequence (DNA): TGTGCCAGCAGCTTAGATCACACGAGCACAGATACGCAGTATTTT. It yields the protein CASSLDHTSTDTQYF.

The chain uses TRBV18 and TRBJ2-6, with TRBD1 matching over 11 bases. The germline CDR1 and CDR2 sequences are KGHSH and LQKENI. Trimming removed 6 bases from V and 1 base from J; junction bases left unmatched: 8. The CDR3 contains 18 residues. CDR3 nucleotide sequence: TGTGCCAGCTCGCACCGGGACAGGGGGTCATCTGGGGCCAACGTCCTGACTTTC. Translation gives CASSHRDRGSSGANVLTF.

This clone was observed a few times. The genes are TRBV11-3 and TRBJ2-3, with TRBD2 as a possible D gene (5 bases). Germline CDR1 is SGHNT and CDR2 is YENEEA. The CDR3 runs 16 residues. The ends were cut back, 2 bases at V and 2 bases at J, with 14 bases in the middle. The CDR3 loop reads CASSLPWSRDTDTQYF. CDR3 nucleotides: TGTGCCAGCAGCTTACCCTGGAGCCGGGACACAGATACGCAGTATTTT.

On this clone: Other DNA sequences from this sample encode an identical CDR3 as well. The rearrangement joins TRBV9 to TRBJ2-3; no definite D call. The V end lost 0 bases, the J end lost 2 bases, and 7 bases lay between the germline ends. The CDR3 contains 14 residues. Germline V gene sequence: CDR1 SGDLS, CDR2 YYNGEE. The CDR3 DNA reads TGTGCCAGCAGCGTAGGTGGGTTCACAGATACGCAGTATTTT. Encoded protein: CASSVGGFTDTQYF. Together with reference TRBV9 and TRBJ2-3, the CDR3 gives the full variable domain: DSGVTQTPKHLITATGQRVTLRCSPRSGDLSVYWYQQSLDQGLQFLIQYYNGEERAKGNILERFSAQQFPDLHSELNLSSLELGDSALYFCASSVGGFTDTQYFGPGTRLTVL.

J is TRBJ2-3 and V is TRBV27, with TRBD1 matching 8 bases. The length of the CDR3 is 15 residues. V lost 7 bases, J lost 3 bases, and 9 bases stayed unmatched. Germline V lookup: CDR1 MNHEY, CDR2 SMNVEV (reference sequence). The DNA of the CDR3 is TGTGCCAGCACCCAAGTGTGGACAGGGACAGATACGCAGTATTTT. It yields the protein CASTQVWTGTDTQYF.

This clone was counted between two and nine times. The V call is TRBV30, the J call TRBJ2-5; a possible D gene is TRBD2 (5 bases). The better agreement between TRBJ2-7 and the DNA end casts doubt on the J call. Germline assignment: CDR1 GTSNPN and CDR2 SVGIG (reference sequence). The CDR3 is made up of 14 amino acids. CDR3 in amino acids: CAWSVEGSSYEQYF. The DNA for the CDR3 is TGTGCCTGGAGTGTAGAAGGGAGCTCCTACGAGCAGTACTTC.

The chain joins TRBV9 to TRBJ1-2; D possibly corresponds to TRBD1 (5 bases). CDR1 is SGDLS and CDR2 is YYNGEE in the germline V gene. V lost 4 bases and J 5 bases, leaving 12 bases between the germline ends. The CDR3 sequence is 13 residues long. The DNA of the CDR3 is TGTGCCAGCAGCCAGCCAGGGAAGTATGGCTACACCTTC. It codes for CASSQPGKYGYTF.

This chain joins TRBV2 and TRBJ1-1; D not certain. Germline V CDR1 and CDR2: SNHLY, FYNNEI. This CDR3 region has 14 residues. The V end was cut by 3 bases, the J end by 4 bases, with 12 bases between. CDR3 nucleotides: TGTGCCAGCAGTGACAAACCCTTTGCCACTGAAGCTTTCTTT. It yields the protein CASSDKPFATEAFF. The variable domain in full, completed from reference TRBV2 and TRBJ1-1, reads EPEVTQTPSHQVTQMGQEVILRCVPISNHLYFYWYRQILGQKVEFLVSFYNNEISEKSEIFDDQFSVERPDGSNFTLKIRSTKLEDSAMYFCASSDKPFATEAFFGQGTRLTVV.

This clone was seen only a few times. This chain uses TRBV29-1 with TRBJ2-7; the match to TRBD2 covers 7 bases. Germline V gene data show CDR1 as SQVTM and CDR2 as ANQGSEA. J was trimmed by 3 bases and V by 4 bases; bases with no gene match: 3. There are 12 residues in the CDR3. The CDR3 loop reads CSVVWGGYEQYV. The CDR3 DNA reads as TGCAGCGTTGTATGGGGGGGCTACGAGCAGTACGTC.

The V gene is TRBV5-4, the J gene TRBJ1-1, with D maybe TRBD1 (5 bases). Between the trimmed V and J ends, which lost 4 bases and 5 bases, there was a span of 15 bases. Germline CDR1 SGHNT, CDR2 YYREEE (reference sequence). This CDR3 comprises 14 residues. CDR3 DNA: TGTGCCAGCAGCCGACAGCCCGACAGAACTGAAGCTTTCTTT. Translated, it gives CASSRQPDRTEAFF.

This clone was recorded a few times. This chain links TRBV4-1 with TRBJ2-7, with 11 positions matching TRBD2. This CDR3 is built from 17 residues. Germline trimming cut 3 bases from V and 4 bases from J; bases unmatched to any gene: 11. Germline CDR1 MGHRA, CDR2 YSYEKL. The CDR3 protein is CASSQFRGLAGGYEQYF. CDR3 DNA sequence: TGCGCCAGCAGCCAGTTTCGGGGCCTAGCGGGAGGATACGAGCAGTACTTC.

This clone was seen more than once but under ten times. V usage is TRBV7-9 and J usage is TRBJ1-1; D perhaps matches TRBD1 (6 bases). The V end lost 6 bases, the J end lost 2 bases, and 13 bases lay between the germline ends. This CDR3 has 14 residues. In germline, CDR1 is SEHNR, CDR2 FQNEAQ (reference sequence). Written as DNA, the CDR3 is TGTGCCAGCAGTTGGCAGGGGACTAACACTGAAGCTTTCTTT. This sequence encodes CASSWQGTNTEAFF.

The chain joins TRBV5-1 to TRBJ2-3, with 12 bases identical to TRBD2. The junction had 5 bases not matched to a gene; V was cut back by 3 bases and J by 6 bases. The CDR3 runs 15 residues. The V gene's germline CDR1 is SGHRS and CDR2 YFSETQ. CDR3 protein: CASSSLAGGPDTQYF. CDR3 DNA sequence: TGCGCCAGCAGCTCCCTAGCGGGGGGGCCGGATACGCAGTATTTT.

The CDR3 DNA reads TGTGCCAGCAGCCAAGGACTAGCGGGAGCCCTAAAGCAGTTCTTC. Protein product: CASSQGLAGALKQFF. The chain couples TRBV14 to TRBJ2-1, with 12 nucleotides matching TRBD2. V lost 1 base, J lost 11 bases, and 6 bases stayed unmatched. Germline assignment: CDR1 SGHDN and CDR2 FVKESK. The length of the CDR3 is 15 residues.

The chain employs TRBV28 and TRBJ1-5, with a weak D call TRBD1 (6 bases). The CDR3 spans 13 residues. V gave up 5 bases and J gave up 6 bases, with 11 bases separating them. Germline V lookup: CDR1 MDHEN, CDR2 SYDVKM. The CDR3 reads CASSLRGPQPQHF. The CDR3 region has the DNA TGTGCCAGCAGTCTCAGGGGACCTCAGCCCCAGCATTTT.

The chain combines TRBV7-9 with TRBJ1-3; TRBD1 matches 7 bases. Germline values: CDR1 SEHNR, CDR2 FQNEAQ (reference sequence). The CDR3 sequence is 15 residues long. Trimming cost V 5 bases and J 0 bases; bases outside gene matches: 4. The CDR3 DNA sequence: TGTGCCAGCAGCGTACAGGGGAGCTCTGGAAACACCATATATTTT. Protein product: CASSVQGSSGNTIYF.

This clone has just a few counts. Additional DNA sequences in this sample encode the identical CDR3. The J gene is TRBJ2-7, the V gene TRBV29-1; TRBD2 aligns across 11 bases. This CDR3 spans 13 amino acids. Germline lookup yields CDR1 SQVTM and CDR2 ANQGSEA. J gave up 2 bases and V 6 bases, and 3 bases lay outside the gene matches. The CDR3 nucleotides are TGCAGCGTGCGTAGCGGGGGGGCCTACGAGCAGTACTTC. Translating it yields CSVRSGGAYEQYF.